One and the same sample provided the 15 T cell receptor beta chains below, sequenced in a study of cytomegalovirus exposure and HLA in healthy donors. The PCR used 60 Vbeta and 13 Jbeta primers. This table comes from immunoSEQ multiplex PCR, and its TCRdb copy is limited to in-frame clones, with some not included. The sample consists of approximately 40,000 clones, around 82% of them appearing once. Material for sequencing was PBMCs. The receptors were gathered from a woman aged 18-35 years in good health and CMV-seropositive.

J is TRBJ1-1 and V is TRBV7-2, with D possibly TRBD1 on 5 matching bases. CDR1 is SGHTA, CDR2 FQGNSA, per germline. Trimming took 2 bases from V and 1 from J, leaving 20 bases between them. The CDR3 spans 18 residues. CDR3 in amino acids: CASSLNEGARVQNTEAFF. CDR3 DNA sequence: TGTGCCAGCAGCTTAAATGAAGGGGCGCGTGTGCAGAACACTGAAGCTTTCTTT.

This clone was seen only once. The J gene is TRBJ2-1, the V gene TRBV27; 9 nucleotides match TRBD2. V lost 2 bases and J lost 4; bases outside the gene matches: 9. The CDR3 contains 17 residues. Germline V CDR1 and CDR2: MNHEY, SMNVEV (reference sequence). CDR3 DNA sequence: TGTGCCAGCAGTTTAGCATGGGCGGGAGGGACATACAATGAGCAGTTCTTC. Translation gives CASSLAWAGGTYNEQFF.

The chain is built from TRBV5-6 and TRBJ2-1; 10 bases fit TRBD2. The V segment lost 4 bases and the J segment 3 bases; nucleotides outside the gene matches: 10. The CDR3 is 17 amino acids. Germline lookup yields CDR1 SGHDT and CDR2 YYEEEE. The DNA of the CDR3 is TGTGCCAGCAGCCCGTCCTTTACTAGCGGGAACTACAATGAGCAGTTCTTC. Its protein is CASSPSFTSGNYNEQFF.

This clone was counted between two and nine times. The chain employs TRBV4-3 and TRBJ2-6; a weak D match, TRBD1 (6 bases). Germline-derived CDR1 and CDR2 are LGHNA and YSLEER. Deletions cut 2 bases from V and 2 bases from J, with 7 bases between. This CDR3 region has 15 residues. Here the CDR3 DNA reads TGCGCCAGCAGCCAAACAGGGCCTGGGGCCAACGTCCTGACTTTC. This translates into CASSQTGPGANVLTF.

This clone was seen more than once but under ten times. This rearrangement joins TRBV18 to TRBJ1-4; D may be TRBD1 (6 bases). The CDR3 spans 16 residues. Deletions cut 1 base from V and 3 bases from J, with 12 bases between. CDR1 and CDR2 from the germline V gene are KGHSH and LQKENI. The CDR3 reads CASSPRPQGPNEKLFF. As DNA, the CDR3 is TGTGCCAGCTCACCACGGCCACAGGGCCCTAATGAAAAACTGTTTTTT.

The chain combines TRBV5-1 with TRBJ1-5, with a tentative D call TRBD1 (5 bases). Germline V CDR1 and CDR2: SGHRS, YFSETQ. CDR3 length: 15 amino acids. V gave up 2 bases and J gave up 7 bases, with 16 bases separating them. The chain's CDR3 is CASSFDSHSGQPQHF. The CDR3 bases are TGCGCCAGCAGCTTCGACAGCCACTCTGGGCAGCCCCAGCATTTT.

The V gene is TRBV19, the J gene TRBJ2-1; a weak D match, TRBD1 (5 bases). The germline V gene has CDR1 LNHDA and CDR2 SQIVND (reference sequence). The CDR3 runs 14 residues. V was clipped by 3 bases and J by 2 bases, with 8 bases between them. CDR3 in amino acids: CASSMGRTYNEQFF. The DNA of the CDR3 is TGTGCCAGTAGTATGGGGCGAACCTACAATGAGCAGTTCTTC.

The V call is TRBV4-1, the J call TRBJ2-7, with 10 bases matching TRBD1. This CDR3 spans 14 amino acids. Germline V gene lookup returns CDR1 MGHRA and CDR2 YSYEKL. The junction had 1 base not matched to a gene; V was cut back by 1 base and J by 4 bases. The CDR3: CASSQGDRGYEQYF. As DNA, the CDR3 is TGCGCCAGCAGCCAAGGGGACAGGGGTTACGAGCAGTACTTC.

V gene TRBV6-6 combines with J gene TRBJ2-5; 13 positions match TRBD2. The CDR3 consists of 15 residues. The germline CDR1 and CDR2 sequences are MNHNY and SVGAGI (reference sequence). The trim removed 7 bases at V and 5 bases at J, leaving 7 bases unmatched. CDR3 residues: CASKPGLAGFETQYF. CDR3 in DNA: TGTGCCAGCAAACCGGGACTAGCGGGATTTGAGACCCAGTACTTC.

The chain employs TRBV19 and TRBJ2-3; 7 bases map to TRBD1. V was clipped by 8 bases and J by 5 bases; unmatched bases: 7. Germline V gene data show CDR1 as LNHDA and CDR2 as SQIVND (reference sequence). This CDR3 is 13 amino acids long. The CDR3 DNA reads as TGTGCCAGTGATAGGACAGGCGGAGATACGCAGTATTTT. As protein: CASDRTGGDTQYF.

This chain connects TRBV7-9 to TRBJ2-1; TRBD2 matches 10 bases. Germline V gives CDR1 SEHNR, CDR2 FQNEAQ (reference sequence). The V segment lost 7 bases and the J segment 7 bases; nucleotides outside the gene matches: 13. This CDR3 has 16 residues. CDR3 sequence reads: CASISQAGGPQNEQFF. CDR3 bases: TGTGCCAGCATCTCCCAAGCGGGAGGGCCGCAGAATGAGCAGTTCTTC.

V usage is TRBV28 and J usage is TRBJ2-7; D call uncertain. The germline V gene has CDR1 MDHEN and CDR2 SYDVKM. The CDR3 consists of 14 residues. With 3 bases removed from V and 6 bases from J, the gap between germline ends came to 15 bases. CDR3 nucleotide sequence: TGTGCCAGCAGTTTTTTCCAATTCAGAGGCGAGCAGTACTTC. Amino acids: CASSFFQFRGEQYF.

V usage is TRBV18 and J usage is TRBJ1-6, with TRBD1 matching over 8 bases. The germline V gene encodes CDR1 KGHSH and CDR2 LQKENI. The length of the CDR3 is 16 residues. Trimming cost V 6 bases and J 0 bases; bases outside gene matches: 4. CDR3 in amino acids: CASSGQGSSYNSPLHF. CDR3 coding DNA: TGTGCCAGCTCCGGACAGGGTTCCTCCTATAATTCACCCCTCCACTTT.

This rearrangement joins TRBV27 to TRBJ1-2; a weak D match, TRBD1 (6 bases). With 4 bases removed from V and 7 bases from J, the gap between germline ends came to 16 bases. The germline V gene encodes CDR1 MNHEY and CDR2 SMNVEV (reference sequence). The CDR3 is made up of 14 amino acids. The CDR3 reads CASSSTTGFSGYTF. CDR3 nucleotide sequence: TGTGCCAGCAGTTCGACCACAGGGTTTAGTGGCTACACCTTC.

The chain combines TRBV5-1 with TRBJ2-7; 7 bases are shared with TRBD2. Germline CDR1 SGHRS, CDR2 YFSETQ. CDR3 length equals 14 residues. With 4 bases clipped from V and 0 bases from J, the junction kept 4 bases outside the gene matches. In DNA form, the CDR3 reads TGCGCCAGCAGCCCCGGGACTACCTCCTACGAGCAGTACTTC. Its translation: CASSPGTTSYEQYF.